One and the same sample provided the 19 T cell receptor beta chains below, sequenced in a study of T cell changes during pregnancy in multiple sclerosis. Method: immunoSEQ multiplex PCR; TCRdb's copy keeps in-frame clones and lacks some. The table has roughly 84,000 clones, about 94% seen once. The source was peripheral blood, collected in the third trimester of pregnancy. Receptors were obtained from a female donor in good health, enrolled as a control in a pregnancy study.

The chain carries TRBV6-4 and TRBJ1-6, with 7 bases matching TRBD1. The V and J ends lost 6 bases and 5 bases, in that order; junction bases with no gene match: 4. Germline V gene data show CDR1 as MRHNA and CDR2 as SNTAGT. This CDR3 has 14 residues. CDR3 protein: CASRTGTDNSPLHF. The CDR3 bases are TGTGCCAGCAGGACCGGGACAGATAATTCACCCCTCCACTTT.

V is TRBV4-1 and J is TRBJ2-1, with 10 bases fitting TRBD2. V was clipped by 0 bases and J by 2 bases; unmatched bases: 4. CDR1 and CDR2 from the germline V gene are MGHRA and YSYEKL. This CDR3 has 17 residues. CDR3 sequence (DNA): TGCGCCAGCAGCCAAGATCTAGCGGGAGTAACCTACAATGAGCAGTTCTTC. Amino acids: CASSQDLAGVTYNEQFF.

V and J are TRBV4-2 and TRBJ2-5, with D tentatively TRBD1 (6 bases). With 5 bases removed from V and 0 bases from J, the gap between germline ends came to 10 bases. Germline lookup yields CDR1 LGHNA and CDR2 YNFKEQ. The CDR3 covers 14 residues. CDR3 region: CASSFPGDQETQYF. The CDR3 DNA is TGTGCCAGCAGCTTCCCAGGGGACCAAGAGACCCAGTACTTC.

The V gene is TRBV27, the J gene TRBJ2-7; 10 positions agree with TRBD1. The ends lost 2 bases at V and 7 bases at J; junction bases unmatched: 8. The CDR3 has 15 amino acids. In germline, CDR1 is MNHEY, CDR2 SMNVEV (reference sequence). The CDR3 loop is CASSLAGDRGGEQYF. The CDR3 DNA reads as TGTGCCAGCAGTTTAGCGGGGGACAGGGGCGGAGAGCAGTACTTC.

The gene calls are TRBV5-1 and TRBJ2-2; TRBD1 is a possible D gene (8 bases). Germline assignment: CDR1 SGHRS and CDR2 YFSETQ. The V end lost 4 bases, the J end lost 4 bases, and 14 bases lay between the germline ends. The CDR3 has 15 residues. This CDR3 reads CASSLGGTGTGELFF. Written as DNA, the CDR3 is TGCGCCAGCAGCCTGGGGGGGACAGGCACCGGGGAGCTGTTTTTT.

The chain uses TRBV28 and TRBJ1-1, with TRBD1 matching 11 bases. The CDR3 totals 17 residues. From germline, CDR1 is MDHEN and CDR2 SYDVKM. With 3 bases clipped from V and 0 bases from J, the junction kept 6 bases outside the gene matches. CDR3 sequence reads: CASSFGDRGIMNTEAFF. The DNA for the CDR3 is TGTGCCAGCAGTTTCGGGGACAGGGGGATCATGAACACTGAAGCTTTCTTT.

The V call is TRBV7-6, the J call TRBJ2-1; D is possibly TRBD2 (5 bases). The CDR3 is 13 amino acids. CDR1 and CDR2 (germline): SGHVS, FNYEAQ. V lost 5 bases and J lost 4, with 9 bases in between. The CDR3 DNA follows: TGTGCCAGCAGCCCCGGGGTTTACAATGAGCAGTTCTTC. Protein: CASSPGVYNEQFF.

The CDR3 reads CASSVMGQGNTEAFF. For the CDR3, the DNA is TGCGCCAGCAGCGTAATGGGACAGGGGAACACTGAAGCTTTCTTT. This chain joins TRBV5-1 and TRBJ1-1, with TRBD1 identical over 9 bases. Trimming cost V 4 bases and J 1 base; bases outside gene matches: 5. Germline V gene lookup returns CDR1 SGHRS and CDR2 YFSETQ. The CDR3 is 15 residues long.

The chain recombines TRBV4-1 with TRBJ2-5; 7 bases match TRBD1. From germline, CDR1 is MGHRA and CDR2 YSYEKL. CDR3 length: 16 amino acids. The ends lost 1 base at V and 2 bases at J; junction bases unmatched: 7. The CDR3 region is CASSQVTDRAQETQYF. CDR3 nucleotide sequence: TGCGCCAGCAGCCAAGTTACCGACAGGGCTCAAGAGACCCAGTACTTC.

This clone appeared a single time. This rearrangement joins TRBV27 to TRBJ1-3, with TRBD1 identical over 8 bases. The CDR3 consists of 18 residues. Trimming removed 1 base from V and 0 bases from J; junction bases left unmatched: 8. Germline lookup yields CDR1 MNHEY and CDR2 SMNVEV (reference sequence). This CDR3 is CASSLWGMDRVSGNTIYF. In DNA form, the CDR3 reads TGTGCCAGCAGTTTATGGGGGATGGACAGGGTCTCTGGAAACACCATATATTTT.

This chain uses TRBV7-8 with TRBJ2-6; D unresolved. CDR3 length equals 20 residues. The V end lost 1 base, the J end lost 0 bases, and 19 bases lay between the germline ends. CDR1 is SGHVS and CDR2 is FQNEAQ in the germline V gene. The CDR3 nucleotides are TGTGCCAGCAGCTTAGAGGTGTCGAGACTCATGATCTCTGGGGCCAACGTCCTGACTTTC. Protein product: CASSLEVSRLMISGANVLTF.

The CDR3 loop reads CTSGNQETQYF. The CDR3 region has the DNA TGCACTAGCGGGAACCAAGAGACCCAGTACTTC. The chain carries TRBV20-1 and TRBJ2-5; 9 bases are shared with TRBD2. The germline gives CDR1 DFQATT, CDR2 SNEGSKA (reference sequence). The CDR3 sequence is 11 residues long.

The chain uses TRBV10-3 and TRBJ2-7; TRBD1 aligns across 8 bases. The V segment lost 10 bases and the J segment 0 bases; nucleotides outside the gene matches: 5. The length of the CDR3 is 13 residues. The germline V gene has CDR1 ENHRY and CDR2 SYGVKD. Written as DNA, the CDR3 is TGTGCCACCGGGACAGGAAGCTCCTACGAGCAGTACTTC. Translating it yields CATGTGSSYEQYF.

The V gene is TRBV5-1, the J gene TRBJ2-5; 7 bases match TRBD1. Trimming removed 4 bases from V and 1 base from J; junction bases left unmatched: 7. Germline values: CDR1 SGHRS, CDR2 YFSETQ. The CDR3 has 15 residues. The CDR3 region has the DNA TGCGCCAGCAGCACTGGGACAGAGATCCAAGAGACCCAGTACTTC. Translated, it gives CASSTGTEIQETQYF. Full variable domain (rest looked up from reference TRBV5-1 and TRBJ2-5): KAGVTQTPRYLIKTRGQQVTLSCSPISGHRSVSWYQQTPGQGLQFLFEYFSETQRNKGNFPGRFSGRQFSNSRSEMNVSTLELGDSALYLCASSTGTEIQETQYFGPGTRLLVL.

The chain combines TRBV30 with TRBJ1-6; 9 nucleotides match TRBD1. Trimming cost V 0 bases and J 7 bases; bases outside gene matches: 4. Germline values: CDR1 GTSNPN, CDR2 SVGIG (reference sequence). This CDR3 comprises 15 residues. This CDR3 is CAWSVGDRANSPLHF. CDR3 bases: TGTGCCTGGAGTGTGGGGGACAGGGCGAATTCACCCCTCCACTTT.

The CDR3 DNA reads as TGTGCCAGCAGCGCGGGACGGGTCCCGAACACCGGGGAGCTGTTTTTT. It specifies CASSAGRVPNTGELFF. The chain is built from TRBV7-2 and TRBJ2-2; D is possibly TRBD2 (6 bases). Germline lookup yields CDR1 SGHTA and CDR2 FQGNSA. V was pared by 5 bases and J by 0 bases, with 13 bases between. This CDR3 contains 16 residues.

The J gene is TRBJ2-7, the V gene TRBV4-2, with 10 bases fitting TRBD1. Germline lookup yields CDR1 LGHNA and CDR2 YNFKEQ. This CDR3 has 15 amino acids. V lost 5 bases and J lost 6; bases outside the gene matches: 10. The CDR3 sequence is CASSWAGGTGVEQYF. In DNA, the CDR3 is TGTGCCAGCAGCTGGGCCGGCGGGACAGGGGTCGAGCAGTACTTC.

The chain recombines TRBV2 with TRBJ2-1; 8 bases map to TRBD2. This CDR3 contains 13 residues. The V segment lost 11 bases and the J segment 6 bases; nucleotides outside the gene matches: 9. CDR1 and CDR2 (germline): SNHLY, FYNNEI. The CDR3 loop is CAGGGLVGNEQFF. The CDR3 DNA reads as TGTGCCGGGGGGGGACTAGTCGGCAATGAGCAGTTCTTC. The whole variable domain, filled in from reference TRBV2 and TRBJ2-1, reads EPEVTQTPSHQVTQMGQEVILRCVPISNHLYFYWYRQILGQKVEFLVSFYNNEISEKSEIFDDQFSVERPDGSNFTLKIRSTKLEDSAMYFCAGGGLVGNEQFFGPGTRLTVL.

This clone has only one observation. CDR3 DNA sequence: TGTGCCAGCAGCGTTAGACAGGGGTTAGCCGGGGAGCTGTTTTTT. Protein product: CASSVRQGLAGELFF. V and J are TRBV5-8 and TRBJ2-2; TRBD1 agrees at 8 bases. The germline CDR1 and CDR2 sequences are SGHTS and YDEGEE. The CDR3 is 15 amino acids. The V gene end was trimmed by 4 bases and the J gene end by 6 bases; junction bases not matched to a gene: 8.